In this sample, the clone carrying this TCR beta chain turned up a few times. Its target is unknown. Sequence at one end of the junction differs from germline and may be a read error. A second PCR, run for 7 to 11 cycles, used a sample-barcoded 5' primer plus a J-beta primer mix. Each CDR3 protein is one row after TCRdb ran MiXCR on the 5' RACE reads. The table records under 1,000,000 distinct CDR3 sequences, about 37% of them present only once. This sample was included in a study of blood T cells in healthy people across ages. The CDR3 extends over 14 amino acids. Germline loops: CDR1 SEHNR, CDR2 FQNEAQ (reference sequence). Study results and caveats: There was no known CMV status for donors, so expanded clonotype changes were possibly confounded.

Sequencing used blood. This clonotype originated in a young man in good health. The V and J genes are TRBV7-9 and TRBJ1-1; D is unresolved. The CDR3 loop reads CASSLIGTPPDAFF. The CDR3 bases are TGTGCCAGCAGCTTAATTGGAACCCCTCCTGACGCTTTCTTT.